The 30 T cell receptor beta chains listed next were all sequenced from one sample in a study of PD-L1 blockade in urothelial cancer. Here immunoSEQ multiplex PCR was the method, and the copy in TCRdb shows in-frame clones only, minus some. The repertoire includes 33,000 or so clones, roughly 82% of them detected once, and 6.8% sits in the top ten. Time point specified: pretreatment peripheral blood. Sample: PBMCs, taken around atezolizumab (anti-PD-L1) treatment. These receptors all come from a man in his 60s with urothelial cancer.

The sample holds a few counts of this clone. The chain has TRBV28 and TRBJ1-2; 8 bases match TRBD1. The CDR3 contains 16 residues. Germline loops: CDR1 MDHEN, CDR2 SYDVKM. Trimming took 2 bases from V and 7 from J; bases not matched to a gene: 12. The DNA for the CDR3 is TGTGCCAGCAGTTTAGCTCACCAGGGGGCTGGGGCTGGCTACACCTTC. Encoded protein: CASSLAHQGAGAGYTF.

The gene calls are TRBV5-1 and TRBJ1-1; the D is unclear. The CDR3 sequence is 14 residues long. Germline V lookup: CDR1 SGHRS, CDR2 YFSETQ. The V end lost 4 bases, the J end lost 4 bases, and 14 bases lay between the germline ends. CDR3: CASSGREVGTEAFF. As DNA, the CDR3 is TGCGCCAGCAGCGGTAGGGAGGTAGGCACTGAAGCTTTCTTT.

The chain links TRBV19 to TRBJ1-1, with D possibly matching TRBD1 (5 bases). Trimming removed 3 bases from V and 4 bases from J, with 15 bases in between. Germline V gene sequence: CDR1 LNHDA, CDR2 SQIVND (reference sequence). The CDR3 has 15 amino acids. The CDR3 loop reads CASSMVEQVVTEAFF. CDR3 bases: TGTGCCAGTAGTATGGTCGAACAGGTCGTCACTGAAGCTTTCTTT.

V is TRBV18 and J is TRBJ1-6; TRBD1 agrees at 10 bases. CDR3 length: 18 residues. Germline CDR1 reads KGHSH; CDR2 reads LQKENI. Trimming took 3 bases from V and 9 from J; bases not matched to a gene: 14. The CDR3 bases are TGTGCCAGCTCACCCAAGGACAGGGGGTGGGAGGTGAGTTCACCCCTCCACTTT. As protein: CASSPKDRGWEVSSPLHF.

This clone was counted only a few times. This chain uses TRBV19 with TRBJ1-6; D is undetermined. The V and J ends lost 6 bases and 0 bases respectively, with 12 bases between them. Germline-derived CDR1 and CDR2 are LNHDA and SQIVND (reference sequence). This CDR3 spans 16 amino acids. The CDR3 nucleotides read TGTGCCAGTAGCCGAGGCGAGGGCTCCTATAATTCACCCCTCCACTTT. Protein: CASSRGEGSYNSPLHF.

This clone was recorded once. The chain carries TRBV5-1 and TRBJ1-2; TRBD1 matches at 7 bases. Germline lookup yields CDR1 SGHRS and CDR2 YFSETQ. Germline trimming cut 2 bases from V and 4 bases from J; bases unmatched to any gene: 5. The CDR3 runs to 14 residues. Here the CDR3 reads CASSFTGEGYGYTF. CDR3 coding DNA: TGCGCCAGCAGCTTTACAGGGGAAGGCTATGGCTACACCTTC.

V is TRBV11-2 and J is TRBJ2-1; 7 bases agree with TRBD2. The junction had 5 bases not matched to a gene; V was cut back by 5 bases and J by 1 base. Germline assignment: CDR1 SGHAT and CDR2 FQNNGV. CDR3 length equals 15 residues. Here the CDR3 DNA reads TGTGCCAGCAGCGCCCGAGCGGGGTCCTACAATGAGCAGTTCTTC. Translated: CASSARAGSYNEQFF.

The chain combines TRBV4-1 with TRBJ2-1, with 9 bases lining up with TRBD2. The germline CDR1 and CDR2 sequences are MGHRA and YSYEKL. V was clipped by 1 base and J by 4 bases; unmatched bases: 2. The CDR3 covers 15 residues. The CDR3 loop reads CASSQASGGYNEQFF. DNA of the CDR3: TGCGCCAGCAGCCAAGCGAGCGGGGGGTACAATGAGCAGTTCTTC.

This clone was counted a single time. V usage is TRBV5-5 and J usage is TRBJ1-1, with 7 nucleotides matching TRBD1. The germline CDR1 and CDR2 sequences are SGHKS and YYEKEE (reference sequence). This CDR3 is built from 14 residues. The junction had 3 bases not matched to a gene; V was cut back by 4 bases and J by 0 bases. The CDR3 here is CASSIDRVNTEAFF. In DNA form, the CDR3 reads TGTGCCAGCAGCATCGACAGGGTGAACACTGAAGCTTTCTTT.

The chain joins TRBV27 to TRBJ2-7; 8 bases map to TRBD2. The V and J ends lost 1 base and 3 bases, in that order; junction bases with no gene match: 8. This CDR3 is 16 amino acids long. In germline, CDR1 is MNHEY, CDR2 SMNVEV (reference sequence). Here the CDR3 DNA reads TGTGCCAGCAGTTTATACCCCGAGCGGGGGTTCTACGAGCAGTACTTC. As protein: CASSLYPERGFYEQYF.

This chain connects TRBV6-5 to TRBJ1-6; D uncertain. Trimming stripped 0 bases from V and 9 bases from J, with 9 bases between. Germline CDR1 reads MNHEY; CDR2 reads SVGAGI. This CDR3 comprises 14 residues. CDR3 amino acids: CASSYSGNSSPLHF. The CDR3 DNA sequence: TGTGCCAGCAGTTACTCGGGCAATAGTTCACCCCTCCACTTT.

This clone was observed once. The chain employs TRBV21-1 and TRBJ1-2; the D call TRBD1 from the table was never checked on the DNA. TRBV21-1 is reported as a pseudogene. The CDR3 consists of 18 residues. CDR3 residues: CASSKANRPRQGSRGYTF. CDR3 bases: TGTGCCAGCAGCAAAGCCAACCGGCCCCGACAGGGGTCTCGCGGCTACACCTTC.

The chain combines TRBV2 with TRBJ2-2; D is ambiguous. Trimming took off 7 bases at V and 1 base at J, with 16 bases between the two ends. From germline, CDR1 is SNHLY and CDR2 FYNNEI. The CDR3 is made up of 16 amino acids. The DNA of the CDR3 is TGTGCCAGCATACTCGGTGGCAGGATGAACACCGGGGAGCTGTTTTTT. It translates to CASILGGRMNTGELFF.

The chain carries TRBV2 and TRBJ1-1, with 7 bases matching TRBD1. Germline assignment: CDR1 SNHLY and CDR2 FYNNEI. This CDR3 has 13 amino acids. Germline trimming cut 6 bases from V and 0 bases from J; bases unmatched to any gene: 1. The CDR3 is CASRGQVNTEAFF. Here the CDR3 DNA reads TGTGCCAGCAGAGGACAGGTGAACACTGAAGCTTTCTTT.

V gene TRBV4-2 combines with J gene TRBJ2-5; possible D gene TRBD2, 7 bases. Germline V gives CDR1 LGHNA, CDR2 YNFKEQ. V lost 1 base and J lost 2, with 20 bases in between. CDR3 length: 18 amino acids. CDR3 region: CASSQVGFNGGLQETQYF. Written as DNA, the CDR3 is TGTGCCAGCAGCCAAGTCGGGTTTAACGGGGGGCTACAAGAGACCCAGTACTTC.

With regard to this clone: One junction end disagrees with the germline gene, perhaps due to a read error. The rearrangement uses TRBV18 and TRBJ2-6, with D possibly matching TRBD2 (5 bases). This CDR3 spans 17 amino acids. Looked up from germline, CDR1 is KGHSH and CDR2 is LQKENI. The CDR3 DNA sequence: TGTGCCAGCTCACCGATGGGCCCTAGGACTGGCGCCAACGTCCTGACTTTC. Its protein is CASSPMGPRTGANVLTF.

This sequence joins TRBV4-2 and TRBJ2-1; 12 bases fit TRBD1. The ends lost 4 bases at V and 9 bases at J; junction bases unmatched: 10. CDR1 is LGHNA and CDR2 is YNFKEQ in the germline V gene. The CDR3 has 16 amino acids. DNA for the CDR3: TGTGCCAGCAGCCGTGGGACAGGGGGCGTAAGGGGTGAGCAGTTCTTC. Translation gives CASSRGTGGVRGEQFF.

The J gene is TRBJ2-7, the V gene TRBV6-6, with 7 bases identical to TRBD1. This CDR3 is built from 16 residues. Germline CDR1 MNHNY, CDR2 SVGAGI (reference sequence). Losses at the gene ends were 0 bases for V and 0 bases for J; bases not matched to a gene: 5. Written as DNA, the CDR3 is TGTGCCAGCAGTTACTCGAAAACAGGGGACTCCTACGAGCAGTACTTC. Its translation: CASSYSKTGDSYEQYF.

The V gene is TRBV7-2, the J gene TRBJ2-7; 9 bases line up with TRBD1. Trimming removed 0 bases from V and 0 bases from J; junction bases left unmatched: 0. Germline CDR1 and CDR2: SGHTA and FQGNSA. CDR3 length equals 15 residues. The CDR3 bases are TGTGCCAGCAGCTTAGCGGGACAGGGCTCCTACGAGCAGTACTTC. Protein sequence: CASSLAGQGSYEQYF.

This rearrangement joins TRBV5-1 to TRBJ1-1; possibly TRBD1 for D (6 bases). Per germline, CDR1 SGHRS and CDR2 YFSETQ. Trimming took 3 bases from V and 6 from J, leaving 15 bases between them. CDR3 length: 14 amino acids. The CDR3 nucleotides read TGCGCCAGCAGCTCCGTACAGGGATTAGCTGAAGCTTTCTTT. It translates to CASSSVQGLAEAFF.

The chain links TRBV2 to TRBJ1-2, with TRBD1 identical over 7 bases. V lost 5 bases and J lost 0; bases outside the gene matches: 12. Germline V gene sequence: CDR1 SNHLY, CDR2 FYNNEI. This CDR3 contains 17 residues. The CDR3 DNA follows: TGTGCCAGCAGTACTGGAGCCGGGACAGAATCTAACTATGGCTACACCTTC. Residues: CASSTGAGTESNYGYTF.

This chain uses TRBV27 with TRBJ1-1; D possibly corresponds to TRBD1 (5 bases). Per the germline V gene, CDR1 is MNHEY and CDR2 is SMNVEV (reference sequence). The CDR3 is 14 amino acids. Trimming pared 7 bases from V and 4 bases from J, leaving 16 bases between. The CDR3 nucleotides read TGTGCCAGCACCAAATTGGAGGGGACCACTGAAGCTTTCTTT. Translation gives CASTKLEGTTEAFF.

The rearrangement joins TRBV2 to TRBJ2-3; 11 bases match TRBD2. Germline loops: CDR1 SNHLY, CDR2 FYNNEI. There are 15 residues in the CDR3. Trimming took 8 bases from V and 5 from J; bases not matched to a gene: 9. The CDR3 loop is CASGIAGGQGDTQYF. DNA for the CDR3: TGTGCCAGCGGAATAGCGGGGGGGCAGGGAGATACGCAGTATTTT.

The V and J genes are TRBV4-2 and TRBJ2-3; TRBD2 aligns across 12 bases. CDR1 and CDR2 from the germline V gene are LGHNA and YNFKEQ. This CDR3 comprises 16 residues. J was trimmed by 2 bases and V by 3 bases; bases with no gene match: 3. Written as DNA, the CDR3 is TGTGCCAGCAGCCAGCGACTAGCGGGGGACACAGATACGCAGTATTTT. Amino acids: CASSQRLAGDTDTQYF.

The chain uses TRBV18 and TRBJ2-1, with 14 positions matching TRBD2. CDR1 and CDR2 from the germline V gene are KGHSH and LQKENI. Germline trimming cut 5 bases from V and 8 bases from J; bases unmatched to any gene: 8. This CDR3 spans 16 amino acids. CDR3 nucleotide sequence: TGTGCCAGCTCAGAGACTAGCGGGGGGGATACCCATGAGCAGTTCTTC. Its translation: CASSETSGGDTHEQFF.

The chain employs TRBV2 and TRBJ2-2; TRBD2 matches 11 bases. V shed 5 bases and J 4 bases; nucleotides not matched to a gene: 9. Germline values: CDR1 SNHLY, CDR2 FYNNEI. The length of the CDR3 is 17 residues. The CDR3 loop reads CASSLSGGALGTGELFF. CDR3 bases: TGTGCCAGCAGTCTTAGCGGGGGGGCCTTGGGCACCGGGGAGCTGTTTTTT.

This clone turned up a few times. The rearrangement links TRBV28 to TRBJ1-5, with TRBD1 matching over 8 bases. Germline CDR1 reads MDHEN; CDR2 reads SYDVKM. Trimming at V came to 7 bases and at J to 6 bases, leaving 8 bases not matched to a gene. This CDR3 spans 14 amino acids. The CDR3 DNA reads as TGTGCCAGCACCCCGACAGGGGCCACTCAGCCCCAGCATTTT. The encoded protein is CASTPTGATQPQHF.

This chain links TRBV29-1 with TRBJ1-2; D remains ambiguous. V was trimmed by 7 bases and J by 4 bases, leaving 16 bases between them. The CDR3 spans 13 residues. Germline CDR1 reads SQVTM; CDR2 reads ANQGSEA. CDR3 DNA: TGCAGCGCCCGTCGTGGCAGTACCTATGGCTACACCTTC. Residues: CSARRGSTYGYTF.

The CDR3 nucleotides read TGTGCCTGGAGAGCCGGGACAGGGCCACACACAGATACGCAGTATTTT. Translated: CAWRAGTGPHTDTQYF. The J gene is TRBJ2-3, the V gene TRBV30; 9 positions agree with TRBD1. The V segment lost 3 bases and the J segment 2 bases; nucleotides outside the gene matches: 9. CDR1 GTSNPN and CDR2 SVGIG come from the germline V gene (reference sequence). The CDR3 totals 16 residues. Based on the CDR3 plus reference TRBV30 and TRBJ2-3, the full variable domain is SQTIHQWPATLVQPVGSPLSLECTVEGTSNPNLYWYRQAAGRGLQLLFYSVGIGQISSEVPQNLSASRPQDRQFILSSKKLLLSDSGFYLCAWRAGTGPHTDTQYFGPGTRLTVL.

The chain is built from TRBV4-2 and TRBJ2-7, with 9 nucleotides matching TRBD1. CDR1 and CDR2 from the germline V gene are LGHNA and YNFKEQ. This CDR3 is built from 16 residues. The ends lost 0 bases at V and 4 bases at J; junction bases unmatched: 7. The chain's CDR3 is CASSQDDATGGYEQYF. The CDR3 DNA reads as TGTGCCAGCAGCCAAGATGACGCGACAGGGGGGTACGAGCAGTACTTC.